This T cell receptor (beta chain) was identified in a study of Tregs in tolerant kidney transplant recipients (dated by TCRdb to about 2019). Notes on the research overall: Related donors were used in the transplants with nonmyeloablative bone marrow transplantation, and mixed chimerism was transient in the human trials. Before combined kidney and bone marrow transplantation, this study identified donor-specific regulatory T cells using TCRbeta sequencing and then followed those same cells after transplant. Summary of the overall study and its limitations: In tolerant patients, donor-specific Tregs expanded more than Tregs overall, which suggests antigen-driven rather than nonspecific expansion. Biological reproducibility was not directly assessed, although technical replication error appeared to be minimal. Because only a small number of patients were included, the study had limitations, and the results will need to be validated in larger populations as well as under other immunosuppression protocols. Expanding Tregs with activated donor B cells appeared to identify the most biologically relevant and donor-specific TCRbeta repertoire. For some patients the PCR primers changed over time, which made it impossible to compare the samples from those patients at the nucleotide level.

For TCRbeta CDR3 sequencing, genomic DNA was extracted from sorted cells using the QIAGEN DNeasy Blood and Tissue Kit. Through immunoSEQ, high-throughput TCRbeta CDR3 sequencing was done commercially, including PCR amplification with internal controls and bias correction. The study's own analysis went as follows. Unique productive TCRbeta sequences were defined by CDR3 nucleotide sequence when primers matched and otherwise by CDR3 amino acid sequence together with Vbeta and Jbeta genes. Sorting error was corrected by removing sequences shared between sorted populations at a frequency ratio of 2:1 or less, and the remaining shared sequences were assigned to the higher population. A sequence counted as donor-reactive if, in CFSE-low cells, the sequence had a frequency of at least 0.01% and was expanded at least 5-fold compared with unstimulated cells. Jensen-Shannon divergence, calculated on the top 100 TCRbeta sequences ranked by frequency, was used to quantify repertoire divergence. When a sample had multiple sequencing runs, each run was corrected for sorting error separately and the runs were then pooled. TCRdb provides this immuneACCESS table in a form limited to in-frame rearrangements. Some clones are lacking; in checked studies, under half of them reflect an unresolved V gene, and why the rest are absent is not known. V and J calls plus clone size are reproduced from that table; the DNA served to infer D and trimming. This sample has over 60,000 clones in its table, and nearly 98% of those were observed once. The top ten clones comprise 0.55% to 0.6% of the sample.

Including cysteine and phenylalanine, the CDR3 has 13 amino acids. The kept DNA is CDR3 alone, 39 bases in frame from the first base. From V the trimming removes 5 bases and from J it removes 5 bases, while the gene matches leave 4 bases of the junction unaccounted for. The germline V gene encodes CDR1 SGHTA and CDR2 FQGNSA. The sample's time point label, decoded: blood sample drawn before combined kidney and bone marrow transplant. Unstimulated Tregs (CD4+CD25+CD127-), CD4+ non-Tregs (CD4+CD25-), CD4 and CD8 cells were FACS-sorted from thawed PBMCs. The patients were several recipients of combined kidney and bone marrow transplants from the ITN036ST trial, and samples were available only from these trial subjects. Healthy control blood was processed to PBMCs by Ficoll density gradient and cryopreserved, and patient PBMCs were collected before and after transplant. About this clone: This receptor's antigen is unknown. No base-level quality is on record; no much larger clone is a single base apart.

The TCR was taken from a human donor who received a combined kidney and bone marrow transplant. The sample was CD4+ T cells from blood, taken before the transplant. The receptor chain draws on TRBV7-2 and TRBJ1-2; 8 nucleotides in the junction match TRBD1. The nucleotide sequence reads TGTGCCAGCAGCCCCAGGGGGCTATATGGCTACACCTTC. This is translated as CASSPRGLYGYTF.